These 5 T cell receptor beta chains originate from one sample sequenced in a study of control samples from healthy donors and cancer patients. Clones were read by immunoSEQ multiplex PCR, and TCRdb kept only the in-frame ones, dropping some. Among 53,000 or so clones listed, approximately 90% were seen once. The sequencing input was PBMCs. Receptors originate from a man aged 55 to 69 with head and neck cancer.

V usage is TRBV11-3 and J usage is TRBJ1-1, with D perhaps TRBD1 (6 bases). The CDR3 covers 13 residues. CDR1 and CDR2 (germline): SGHNT, YENEEA. V was shortened by 1 base and J by 6 bases, with 9 bases between the two germline ends. CDR3 sequence: CASSLAEGAEAFF. In nucleotides, the CDR3 is TGTGCCAGCAGCTTAGCGGAGGGGGCTGAAGCTTTCTTT.

The gene calls are TRBV7-9 and TRBJ2-1, with TRBD1 identical over 10 bases. This CDR3 has 14 amino acids. With V trimmed by 4 bases and J by 9 bases, 6 bases remained unmatched. The germline CDR1 and CDR2 sequences are SEHNR and FQNEAQ (reference sequence). The CDR3: CASSSSGQGTEQFF. CDR3 sequence (DNA): TGTGCCAGCAGCTCCTCGGGACAGGGGACTGAGCAGTTCTTC.

This chain connects TRBV2 to TRBJ1-4; 7 bases line up with TRBD1. The CDR3 totals 15 residues. Germline assignment: CDR1 SNHLY and CDR2 FYNNEI. V was pared by 5 bases and J by 7 bases, with 10 bases of the junction left unmatched. The CDR3 reads CASSKGQVFREKLFF. For the CDR3, the DNA is TGTGCCAGCAGTAAAGGACAGGTTTTTCGTGAAAAACTGTTTTTT.

The chain uses TRBV19 and TRBJ1-2; 7 nucleotides line up with TRBD1. Per the germline V gene, CDR1 is LNHDA and CDR2 is SQIVND (reference sequence). V shed 3 bases, J shed 2 bases, and the junction held 3 bases outside the gene matches. CDR3 length: 14 residues. CDR3 sequence reads: CASSMMGQNYGYTF. The CDR3 bases are TGTGCCAGTAGTATGATGGGACAGAACTATGGCTACACCTTC. Combining the CDR3 with reference TRBV19 and TRBJ1-2 gives the whole variable domain DGGITQSPKYLFRKEGQNVTLSCEQNLNHDAMYWYRQDPGQGLRLIYYSQIVNDFQKGDIAEGYSVSREKKESFPLTVTSAQKNPTAFYLCASSMMGQNYGYTFGSGTRLTVV.

Here the CDR3 reads CASSLETGGFYEQYF. The CDR3 DNA sequence: TGTGCCAGCAGCTTGGAGACAGGGGGCTTTTACGAGCAGTACTTC. The gene calls are TRBV5-4 and TRBJ2-7, with TRBD1 matching 10 bases. V was clipped by 0 bases and J by 4 bases; unmatched bases: 4. Germline assignment: CDR1 SGHNT and CDR2 YYREEE (reference sequence). The CDR3 is 15 amino acids.